One and the same sample provided the 9 T cell receptor beta chains below, sequenced in a study of regulatory T cells in long-lasting Graves disease. The time point was: persistent/refractory GD, antithyroid drugs over 5 years with positive TRAb. Isolated PBMC RNA provided the starting material for the TCR library. According to the study, TCR beta libraries were built with iRepertoire HTBI primers and CDR3-region Arm-PCR. TCRdb re-analysed the multiplex PCR reads in MiXCR, keeping a single row per CDR3 protein. The table includes roughly 430,000 distinct CDR3 sequences, under 25% detected once. Specimen: peripheral blood mononuclear cells (PBMCs), collected when the disease was refractory, from a patient treated with antithyroid drugs. Receptor source: a female donor with Graves disease.

This clonotype has ten or more counts. The V and J genes are TRBV7-8 and TRBJ2-7; D gene ambiguous. CDR1 SGHVS and CDR2 FQNEAQ come from the germline V gene. Between the trimmed V and J ends, which lost 5 bases and 6 bases, there was a span of 11 bases. The CDR3 loop spans 12 amino acids. The CDR3 nucleotides are TGTGCCAGCAGCCAAAGGGTCCCCGAGCAGTACTTC. Protein sequence: CASSQRVPEQYF.

This clonotype came up a few times. The J gene is TRBJ1-5, the V gene TRBV28, with 12 bases fitting TRBD1. CDR1 MDHEN and CDR2 SYDVKM come from the germline V gene. J gave up 6 bases and V 6 bases, and 6 bases lay outside the gene matches. This CDR3 is 15 amino acids long. CDR3 amino acids: CASSPGQGAVQPQHF. CDR3 bases: TGTGCCAGCAGCCCGGGACAGGGGGCTGTTCAGCCCCAGCATTTT.

At least ten counts were recorded for this clonotype. The CDR3 DNA reads TGTGCCGGGGACAGTCGGGAGACCCAGTACTTC. Residues: CAGDSRETQYF. The chain has TRBV30 and TRBJ2-5, with 7 positions matching TRBD1. This CDR3 has 11 amino acids. Germline-derived CDR1 and CDR2 are GTSNPN and SVGIG (reference sequence). V shed 8 bases, J shed 5 bases, and the junction held 5 bases outside the gene matches.

This clonotype showed up just a few times. The chain carries TRBV6-4 and TRBJ1-5; D is unresolved. The germline gives CDR1 MRHNA, CDR2 SNTAGT. V lost 3 bases and J lost 3, with 9 bases in between. The CDR3 loop spans 14 amino acids. The chain's CDR3 is CASSEGRNNQPQHF. CDR3 in DNA: TGTGCCAGCAGTGAAGGTCGGAACAATCAGCCCCAGCATTTT.

This clonotype occurred many times. The chain couples TRBV5-4 to TRBJ2-7; TRBD1 matches 8 bases. V gave up 3 bases and J gave up 5 bases; unmatched junction bases: 7. CDR3 length equals 14 residues. Germline V gene data show CDR1 as SGHNT and CDR2 as YYREEE (reference sequence). The CDR3 here is CASSSTRGRDEQYF. The CDR3 DNA sequence: TGTGCCAGCAGCTCGACCAGGGGGCGCGACGAGCAGTACTTC.

With respect to this clonotype: A single base separates this from a much larger clone, so it may be a read error. V usage is TRBV2 and J usage is TRBJ1-5; the D is unclear. The CDR3 contains 14 residues. Germline V gives CDR1 SNHLY, CDR2 FYNNEI. V gave up 8 bases and J gave up 2 bases, with 13 bases separating them. The CDR3 nucleotides read TGTGCCAGCGATGTGGTGGGAGGCAATCAGCCCCAGCATTTT. It specifies CASDVVGGNQPQHF.

As concerns this clonotype: This sequence may be a read error, since a much larger clone differs from it by one base. The chain recombines TRBV7-3 with TRBJ2-5; 7 positions match TRBD2. The J call is doubtful: the DNA matches TRBJ2-7 better. The CDR3 extends over 15 amino acids. The V gene's germline CDR1 is SGHTA and CDR2 FQGTGA. CDR3 DNA: TGTGCCAGCAGCTCATTGGCGGGAGAGGGGTACGAGCAGTACTTC. Translated, it gives CASSSLAGEGYEQYF.

With respect to this clonotype: A much larger clone differs by one base, so this may be a read error. This rearrangement joins TRBV2 to TRBJ2-5; 9 bases map to TRBD1. Germline CDR1 SNHLY, CDR2 FYNNEI. This CDR3 region has 16 residues. V dropped 6 bases and J dropped 4; count of bases not matched to a gene: 12. CDR3 DNA sequence: TGTGCCAGCAGAGACATCGGGACAGGGTTTCGAGAGACCCAGTACTTC. Its translation is CASRDIGTGFRETQYF.

This clonotype was detected only a few times. The genes are TRBV7-9 and TRBJ2-6; 7 bases map to TRBD1. CDR3 length: 16 residues. Germline CDR1 and CDR2: SEHNR and FQNEAQ (reference sequence). The ends lost 8 bases at V and 3 bases at J; junction bases unmatched: 10. The CDR3 is CASEGTEGFGANVLTF. The CDR3 DNA follows: TGTGCCAGCGAGGGGACAGAGGGTTTTGGGGCCAACGTCCTGACTTTC.